A selection of T cell receptor beta chains follows, all from one sample in a study of T cell responses to AZD1222 COVID-19 vaccine. Assay used: immunoSEQ multiplex PCR; TCRdb lists only in-frame clones, some missing. The profile shows about 190,000 clones, roughly 91% of them singletons. Sequenced material: peripheral blood, taken on day 0 of AZD1222 vaccination. The receptors originated from an adult in good health. Each CDR3 is given with its conserved first and last residue. The D gene is left open where the match is weak. Some rows have no size entry. The others give once, few or many, or a class for an expanded clone.

15 . TRBJ2-2 TRBD2 TRBV5-4 TGTGCCAGCAACAGCGAGCGGGAGAACACCGGGGAGCTGTTTTTT CASNSERENTGELFF
17 . TRBJ1-1 . TRBV3-1/TRBV3-2 TGTGCCAGCAGCTCGGCGCGGGACTCAAGGGCGAGGGCTGAAGCTTTCTTT CASSSARDSRARAEAFF
15 . TRBJ2-4 . TRBV19 TGTGCCAGTAGGGACAGCCTTGCTGCCAAAAACATTCAGTACTTC CASRDSLAAKNIQYF
14 . TRBJ1-1 . TRBV9 TGTGCCAGCAGCGTAGCTGCGGAAAACACTGAAGCTTTCTTT CASSVAAENTEAFF
15 . TRBJ2-7 TRBD1 TRBV11-2 TGTGCCAGCAGCCTACCCCGGACAGGGTTTGACGAGCAGTACTTC CASSLPRTGFDEQYF
15 few TRBJ2-2 . TRBV19 TGTGCCAGTAGTATAGGGGGGACCATCGGAGGGGAGCTGTTTTTT CASSIGGTIGGELFF
14 . TRBJ2-7 TRBD1 TRBV27 TGTGCCAGCAGTTTCCAGACAGGGAGCTTCGAGCAGTACTTC CASSFQTGSFEQYF
14 . TRBJ1-1 . TRBV6-5 TGTGCCAGCAGTCCCCCCCGGGGAGACACTGAAGCTTTCTTT CASSPPRGDTEAFF
16 . TRBJ2-6 . TRBV19 TGTGCCAGTAGTATAGATCCCCTCTCTGGGGCCAACGTCCTGACTTTC CASSIDPLSGANVLTF
11 once TRBJ2-4 . TRBV29-1 TGCAGCGTTGCGACGGGGAAGTCGCAGTACTTC CSVATGKSQYF
15 . TRBJ2-7 TRBD1 TRBV28 TGTGCCAGCAGGCTTCGAGAACAGGGGAACTACGAGCAGTACTTC CASRLREQGNYEQYF
18 . TRBJ2-4 . TRBV28 TGTGCCAGCAGTGTTCGTCCAATGGCAGGGGAAGCCAAAAACATTCAGTACTTC CASSVRPMAGEAKNIQYF
13 once TRBJ2-3 . TRBV7-3 TGTGCCAGCAGCTCTACACTGGAGGGTACGCAGTATTTT CASSSTLEGTQYF
15 . TRBJ2-1 TRBD2 TRBV18 TGTGCCAGCTCACCACAGACCCTAGCGGGAGGTGAGCAGTTCTTC CASSPQTLAGGEQFF
14 few TRBJ2-3 . TRBV29-1 TGCAGCGTGCGGAGAGGGATTGGGACAGATACGCAGTATTTT CSVRRGIGTDTQYF
14 . TRBJ2-7 TRBD1 TRBV5-1 TGCGCCAGCAGCTTGGAGCCGGGACAGGGCGAGCAGTACTTC CASSLEPGQGEQYF
14 . TRBJ2-7 . TRBV7-2 TGTGCCAGCAGCTTAGCGTCCATTACCTACGAGCAGTACTTC CASSLASITYEQYF